Each of the 2 T cell receptor beta chains below was sequenced from the same sample in a study of CD8+ T cells in alopecia areata. In each case, RNA was isolated and then reverse transcribed into cDNA as the sequencing template. Repertoires were generated with immunoSEQ multiplex PCR, while TCRdb's copy carries only in-frame clones and drops some. The sample comprises 200,000 to 250,000 clones, 55% to 70% of which are singletons, and 4% to 5% rests with the top ten. Treatment given: oral pan-JAK inhibitor, 5-10 mg twice daily. The sample in question was CD4+ T cells sorted from blood, obtained at week 4, from a patient treated with tofacitinib. Receptors originate from a human donor with alopecia areata.

This clone has more than one count but fewer than ten. This chain connects TRBV25-1 to TRBJ2-7; 7 positions agree with TRBD1. Germline trimming cut 4 bases from V and 3 bases from J; bases unmatched to any gene: 3. The CDR3 contains 13 residues. Per the germline V gene, CDR1 is MGHDK and CDR2 is SYGVNS. The CDR3 coding sequence is TGTGCCAGCAGTGGGACAGGTTACTACGAGCAGTACTTC. It codes for CASSGTGYYEQYF.

The rearrangement uses TRBV4-1 and TRBJ2-7; 7 bases agree with TRBD1. V shed 0 bases, J shed 3 bases, and the junction held 5 bases outside the gene matches. Per the germline V gene, CDR1 is MGHRA and CDR2 is YSYEKL. CDR3 length: 15 amino acids. This CDR3 reads CASSQDDRALYEQYF. The CDR3 nucleotides are TGCGCCAGCAGCCAAGATGACAGGGCTCTCTACGAGCAGTACTTC.